Listed below are T cell receptor beta chains from one sample, sequenced in a study of brain T cells in children with intractable seizures. Data came from immunoSEQ multiplex PCR; TCRdb stores just in-frame clones and leaves some out. The data show approximately 60,000 clones, approximately 95% seen once. Specimen: peripheral blood, collected at surgery. Receptor source: a boy younger than two with focal cortical dysplasia and intractable seizures. Both conserved end residues are part of each CDR3. The D gene is left open where the match is weak. Expanded clones are given a class, and other clones once, few, many or no size at all.

v_call	d_call	clone_size	j_call	cdr3_nt	cdr3_aa
TRBV11-2	-	-	TRBJ2-6	TGTGCCAGCAGCCCGAGCTCTGGGGCCAACGTCCTGACTTTC	CASSPSSGANVLTF
TRBV6-1	-	-	TRBJ1-6	TGTGCCAGCAGTGAAGTTTCACGCATCTATTCACCCCTCCACTTT	CASSEVSRIYSPLHF
TRBV19	-	-	TRBJ1-1	TGTGCCAGTAGTGGGTGGACTGAAGCTTTCTTT	CASSGWTEAFF
TRBV27	TRBD2	-	TRBJ2-7	TGTGCCAGCCGACCGGGACTAGCGTTTCTCTACGAGCAGTACTTC	CASRPGLAFLYEQYF
TRBV21-1	-	-	TRBJ2-7	TGTGCCAGCAGCAACTGGAGTTCCTACGAGCAGTACTTC	CASSNWSSYEQYF
TRBV28	-	-	TRBJ2-3	TGTGCCAGCAGTTTTTCCAGCGGAACAGATACGCAGTATTTT	CASSFSSGTDTQYF
TRBV27	-	-	TRBJ2-1	TGTGCCAGCAGTTTACGTTCCTCCTTTTACAATGAGCAGTTCTTC	CASSLRSSFYNEQFF
TRBV7-9	-	-	TRBJ1-4	TGTGCCAGCAGCTTAGGATTAGTCACGGGGGCGCGGGCTAATGAAAAACTGTTTTTT	CASSLGLVTGARANEKLFF
TRBV20-1	-	-	TRBJ1-4	TGCAGTGCTAGTACGGGGGAAAAACTGTTTTTT	CSASTGEKLFF
TRBV6-2/TRBV6-3	-	few	TRBJ2-7	TGTGCCAGCAGTTACTCGAACTTCTACTCCTACGAGCAGTACTTC	CASSYSNFYSYEQYF
TRBV4-3	-	-	TRBJ2-7	TGCGCCAGCAGCCAAGATCAAGGGGCCGAGCAGTACTTC	CASSQDQGAEQYF
TRBV7-2	-	-	TRBJ1-2	TGTGCCAGCAGCCCGACGTGGGGCGGCTATGGCTACACCTTC	CASSPTWGGYGYTF
TRBV27	TRBD2	-	TRBJ2-5	TGTGCCAGCAGTTTATTGGGAGGGGTTGAGGAGACCCAGTACTTC	CASSLLGGVEETQYF
TRBV7-9	-	-	TRBJ1-2	TGTGCCAGCAGCTCTCACCCGGCGAGCTACACCTTC	CASSSHPASYTF
TRBV3-1/TRBV3-2	-	-	TRBJ1-1	TGTGCCAGCAGCCTAGGACAGAACACTGAAGCTTTCTTT	CASSLGQNTEAFF
TRBV5-1	TRBD2	-	TRBJ2-1	TGCGCCACCCGGGACTACACATTGAACAATGAGCAGTTCTTC	CATRDYTLNNEQFF
TRBV28	TRBD1	-	TRBJ1-6	TGTGCCAGCAGTCCCCCGGCCAGGGGGCAGTCACCCCTCCACTTT	CASSPPARGQSPLHF
TRBV6-6	-	-	TRBJ1-5	TGTGCCGGGGGGGGCGTATTTGTCAATCAGCCCCAGCATTTT	CAGGGVFVNQPQHF
TRBV18	-	-	TRBJ2-2	TGTGCCAGCTCAGTATCTGACCGGAACACCGGGGAGCTGTTTTTT	CASSVSDRNTGELFF
TRBV27	TRBD2	few	TRBJ2-7	TGTGCCAGCAGTTTCCACCTCCTAGCGGGGGTTATCTACGAGCAGTACTTC	CASSFHLLAGVIYEQYF
TRBV19	-	once	TRBJ2-5	TGTGCCAGTAGTATCGGGGGCGCTGAGGGCCAAGAGACCCAGTACTTC	CASSIGGAEGQETQYF
TRBV19	-	-	TRBJ2-7	TGTGCCAGTAGTATAGTCGCAGGGGCCCTCTACGAGCAGTACTTC	CASSIVAGALYEQYF
TRBV5-1	-	-	TRBJ1-6	TGCGCCAGCAGTTTGGGCTCCCATGGGGGCGACTCACCCCTCCACTTT	CASSLGSHGGDSPLHF